Each of the 21 T cell receptor beta chains below was sequenced from the same sample in a study of blood T cell repertoires in COVID-19. TCRdb's table, derived via immunoSEQ multiplex PCR, lists solely in-frame clones and lacks some. The data contain around 190,000 clones, about 90% of them singletons. Sequencing used PBMCs or T cells enriched from blood (not recorded which). Every receptor here comes from a woman aged 18-30 years who had recovered from COVID-19.

This rearrangement joins TRBV19 to TRBJ2-7, with a tentative D call TRBD1 (6 bases). Germline assignment: CDR1 LNHDA and CDR2 SQIVND (reference sequence). The CDR3 extends over 13 amino acids. V was pared by 3 bases and J by 3 bases, with 9 bases between. CDR3 sequence: CASSITGNYEQYF. CDR3 DNA sequence: TGTGCCAGTAGTATCACAGGGAACTACGAGCAGTACTTC.

The chain combines TRBV5-4 with TRBJ2-2; 11 bases align to TRBD1. Germline V gives CDR1 SGHNT, CDR2 YYREEE (reference sequence). The CDR3 contains 17 residues. V trimming: 1 base; J trimming: 6 bases; junction bases outside the gene matches: 8. The CDR3 DNA is TGTGCCAGCAGCTTGCCCCCGGGACAGGGGGTTGCCGGGGAGCTGTTTTTT. It encodes CASSLPPGQGVAGELFF.

The V call is TRBV6-4, the J call TRBJ2-3; 7 bases are a match to TRBD2. The length of the CDR3 is 14 residues. CDR1 and CDR2 from the germline V gene are MRHNA and SNTAGT. Losses at the gene ends were 3 bases for V and 1 base for J; bases not matched to a gene: 1. DNA for the CDR3: TGTGCCAGCAGTGAGGGGGGGGGCACAGATACGCAGTATTTT. Its translation is CASSEGGGTDTQYF.

V usage is TRBV30 and J usage is TRBJ2-7; TRBD1 matches 9 bases. The length of the CDR3 is 16 residues. Germline values: CDR1 GTSNPN, CDR2 SVGIG (reference sequence). V dropped 2 bases and J dropped 5; count of bases not matched to a gene: 13. The CDR3 DNA is TGTGCCTGGAGTAGGGGCCTGGGGACAGGGTTTGACGAGCAGTACTTC. Protein: CAWSRGLGTGFDEQYF.

This clone has a single count. The chain joins TRBV2 to TRBJ2-3; 7 bases line up with TRBD2. V was pared by 6 bases and J by 2 bases, with 8 bases of the junction left unmatched. This CDR3 is built from 15 residues. Germline lookup yields CDR1 SNHLY and CDR2 FYNNEI. CDR3 residues: CASSASGVNTDTQYF. In nucleotides, the CDR3 is TGTGCCAGCAGCGCCAGCGGGGTGAACACAGATACGCAGTATTTT.

This chain links TRBV9 with TRBJ1-1; D gene unclear. Per germline, CDR1 SGDLS and CDR2 YYNGEE. V lost 5 bases to trimming and J lost 1 base, with 9 bases between them. The CDR3 is 13 residues long. DNA for the CDR3: TGTGCCAGCAGTCAAACTCCGAACACTGAAGCTTTCTTT. It encodes CASSQTPNTEAFF.

The rearrangement links TRBV28 to TRBJ1-3; TRBD1 matches at 8 bases. In germline, CDR1 is MDHEN, CDR2 SYDVKM. The CDR3 sequence is 17 residues long. V lost 2 bases and J lost 0; bases outside the gene matches: 6. CDR3 protein: CASSLLGTGSSGNTIYF. For the CDR3, the DNA is TGTGCCAGCAGTTTACTCGGGACAGGAAGCTCTGGAAACACCATATATTTT.

This chain connects TRBV3-1 (or the pseudogene TRBV3-2) to TRBJ2-3; 13 bases line up with TRBD2. This CDR3 comprises 15 residues. Trimming at V came to 1 base and at J to 6 bases, leaving 1 base not matched to a gene. Germline V lookup: CDR1 LGHDT, CDR2 YNNKEL (reference sequence). The CDR3 here is CASSQGTSGGDTQYF. The CDR3 DNA reads as TGTGCCAGCAGCCAAGGGACTAGCGGGGGTGATACGCAGTATTTT.

A remark on this clone: In the same sample, other DNA sequences code for this CDR3. This chain joins TRBV12-3 or TRBV12-4 and TRBJ2-5; TRBD1 is a possible D gene (5 bases). The CDR3 runs 11 residues. The V end was cut by 6 bases, the J end by 5 bases, with 7 bases between. The DNA for the CDR3 is TGTGCCAGCAGCCCAGGGGAGACCCAGTACTTC. It yields the protein CASSPGETQYF.

This clone was counted between two and nine times. V is TRBV5-1 and J is TRBJ2-5; maybe TRBD2 (5 bases). Germline CDR1 SGHRS, CDR2 YFSETQ. The CDR3 has 13 residues. V was cut by 4 bases and J by 5 bases, with 12 bases left in between. CDR3 loop: CASSQLVRETQYF. In DNA form, the CDR3 reads TGCGCCAGCAGCCAACTAGTTCGGGAGACCCAGTACTTC.

About this clone: The junction and the germline gene differ at one end; a read error may be behind it. The chain is built from TRBV18 and TRBJ2-7; TRBD1 matches at 7 bases. The germline V gene has CDR1 KGHSH and CDR2 LQKENI. This CDR3 region has 14 residues. CDR3 amino acids: CASSPQGKDYEQYF. The CDR3, as DNA: TGTGCCAGCTCCCCACAGGGGAAGGACTACGAGCAGTACTTC.

V is TRBV10-3 and J is TRBJ2-3; D might be TRBD1 (6 bases). The CDR3 runs to 13 residues. Germline CDR1 and CDR2: ENHRY and SYGVKD. V lost 2 bases, J lost 10 bases, and 13 bases lay in between. The CDR3 here is CAISETDSGAQYF. The CDR3 region has the DNA TGTGCCATCAGTGAGACGGACAGTGGAGCGCAGTATTTT.

V and J are TRBV7-9 and TRBJ1-2; D gene ambiguous. Trimming left V 1 base short and J 8 bases short, with 8 bases between. The CDR3 is 12 residues long. The germline V gene encodes CDR1 SEHNR and CDR2 FQNEAQ (reference sequence). This CDR3 reads CASSLVGVGYTF. CDR3 in DNA: TGTGCCAGCAGCTTAGTCGGGGTAGGCTACACCTTC. The variable domain in full, completed from reference TRBV7-9 and TRBJ1-2, reads DTGVSQNPRHKITKRGQNVTFRCDPISEHNRLYWYRQTLGQGPEFLTYFQNEAQLEKSRLLSDRFSAERPKGSFSTLEIQRTEQGDSAMYLCASSLVGVGYTFGSGTRLTVV.

The chain uses TRBV28 and TRBJ1-5, with D perhaps matching TRBD1 (6 bases). With 10 bases removed from V and 1 base from J, the gap between germline ends came to 20 bases. The length of the CDR3 is 16 residues. Germline V gene sequence: CDR1 MDHEN, CDR2 SYDVKM. CDR3 loop: CATSPSGAPSNQPQHF. The CDR3 DNA is TGTGCCACCTCCCCTTCAGGGGCACCGAGCAATCAGCCCCAGCATTTT.

The chain carries TRBV18 and TRBJ1-2; 10 bases map to TRBD1. The CDR3 is 15 residues long. Germline lookup yields CDR1 KGHSH and CDR2 LQKENI. Unmatched junction bases numbered 6, after V lost 4 bases and J lost 4 bases. CDR3 nucleotide sequence: TGTGCCAGCTCACAGCCGGGACAGGGGATCTATGGCTACACCTTC. It codes for CASSQPGQGIYGYTF. Variable domain in full (rest from reference TRBV18 and TRBJ1-2): NAGVMQNPRHLVRRRGQEARLRCSPMKGHSHVYWYRQLPEEGLKFMVYLQKENIIDESGMPKERFSAEFPKEGPSILRIQQVVRGDSAAYFCASSQPGQGIYGYTFGSGTRLTVV.

This chain connects TRBV27 to TRBJ1-6; 10 bases agree with TRBD1. The CDR3 totals 18 residues. Per germline, CDR1 MNHEY and CDR2 SMNVEV (reference sequence). V lost 7 bases to trimming and J lost 0 bases; unmatched junction nucleotides: 9. In nucleotides, the CDR3 is TGTGCCAGCAATACCGGGACAGGGGCGAGCTCCTATAATTCACCCCTCCACTTT. It encodes CASNTGTGASSYNSPLHF.

The chain employs TRBV5-1 and TRBJ1-1; D is unresolved. Germline values: CDR1 SGHRS, CDR2 YFSETQ. The ends were cut back, 7 bases at V and 0 bases at J, with 10 bases in the middle. The CDR3 spans 13 residues. This chain's CDR3 is CASGLQMNTEAFF. The CDR3 DNA is TGCGCCAGCGGTCTACAGATGAACACTGAAGCTTTCTTT.

The chain combines TRBV28 with TRBJ2-3; TRBD2 aligns across 10 bases. The CDR3 length is 13 residues. V gave up 8 bases and J gave up 4 bases; unmatched junction bases: 3. Germline loops: CDR1 MDHEN, CDR2 SYDVKM. The CDR3 reads CASASGSADTQYF. The CDR3 DNA is TGTGCCAGCGCTAGCGGGAGTGCAGATACGCAGTATTTT.

The chain uses TRBV6-5 and TRBJ2-2; D not resolved. CDR1 and CDR2 (germline): MNHEY, SVGAGI. The length of the CDR3 is 14 residues. Trimming cost V 8 bases and J 6 bases, with 16 bases left between them. CDR3 in DNA: TGTGCCAGCCGGTACGCGGTCGACGCCGGGGAGCTGTTTTTT. Protein sequence: CASRYAVDAGELFF.

This clone was counted a few times. This chain uses TRBV24-1 with TRBJ1-2; D call uncertain. The V gene's germline CDR1 is KGHDR and CDR2 SFDVKD. V dropped 3 bases and J dropped 4 bases, with 11 bases sitting between them. This CDR3 has 14 amino acids. DNA of the CDR3: TGTGCCACCAGTGATGTGAGGGCTGGCTATGGCTACACCTTC. This codes for CATSDVRAGYGYTF.

The chain combines TRBV6-1 with TRBJ2-2; 7 bases fit TRBD2. The CDR3 contains 16 residues. Germline CDR1 reads MNHNS; CDR2 reads SASEGT. V gave up 4 bases and J gave up 8 bases; unmatched junction bases: 13. CDR3 sequence: CASSAPAGRLAGELFF. In nucleotides, the CDR3 is TGTGCCAGCAGTGCACCAGCGGGAAGGTTAGCGGGGGAGCTGTTTTTT.